This T cell receptor (beta chain) was identified in a study of OX40 agonist ivuxolimab in advanced cancers. Background for the entire study: The costimulatory receptor OX40 (CD134) was targeted by ivuxolimab, a fully human IgG2 agonistic monoclonal antibody. The dose-escalation cohort was around 84% male with a mean age of about 65 years, ranging from roughly 23 to 90. Of the roughly 54 patients in dose escalation, about 19 had hepatocellular carcinoma, some 15 had melanoma, 9 had renal cell carcinoma and 9 had head and neck cancer. Partial responses occurred in three dose-escalation patients, of whom one had hepatocellular carcinoma and two had cutaneous melanoma. Prior anti-PD-1, anti-PD-L1 or anti-CTLA-4 therapy was permitted, and checkpoint inhibitors had been received by about 36% of dose-escalation patients. The paper reports the monotherapy dose-escalation portion (N = 52 patients) of the phase I ivuxolimab trial. The purpose of peripheral TCRbeta sequencing was to test whether ivuxolimab changed TCR sequence diversity and led to clonal T-cell expansion. Intravenous ivuxolimab was administered to patients every 2 weeks at six dose levels: 0.01, 0.1, 0.3, 1.5, 3 and 10 mg/kg.

The CDR3 spans 18 residues, from the cysteine through the phenylalanine. Only CDR3 DNA remains: 54 bases, in frame from the first base. The germline V gene specifies SGHVS as CDR1 and FNYEAQ as CDR2. Trimmed from V: 5 bases; trimmed from J: 4 bases; junction bases lacking a gene match: 12. Beyond this particular receptor, the publication reports: Low levels of normalized T-cell clonal expansion were also seen in some patients who did not respond. In the 0.1-3.0 mg/kg groups, partial responders had among the lowest normalized peripheral clonal expansion, particularly in CD8+ T cells. Which antigens the clonally expanded peripheral T cells were specific for was not determined. Clonal expansion of both CD4+ and CD8+ blood T cells was observed from baseline to week 6 at doses 0.1 to 3.0 mg/kg. After ivuxolimab, more expanded clones were found on average in CD8+ T cells than in CD4+ T cells.

Patients with autoimmune disease history or receiving systemic immunosuppression were excluded from the trial. Peripheral blood for TCR sequencing was drawn from every dose cohort at baseline, at cycle 4 day 1 and at cycle 7 day 1. Samples came from an open-label, multicenter, first-in-human phase I dose-escalation trial of ivuxolimab. The trial enrolled adults with locally advanced or metastatic head and neck squamous cell, hepatocellular, melanoma or renal cell carcinoma. CD4+ and CD8+ T cells were sorted separately from peripheral blood before TCR sequencing. Comments on this clone: No antigen is known for it. Base-call qualities are not available, and no considerably larger clone is one nucleotide away.

Genomic DNA was extracted from sorted cells for sequencing of the TCRbeta CDR3 region. The immunoSEQ Assay was used for sequencing of TCRbeta CDR3 regions. TCRdb holds this immuneACCESS table with in-frame rearrangements only. Some clones are missing; in checked studies, unresolved V genes explain under half, and the rest has no known cause. The sample data list some 70,000 clones, and roughly 80% of these were observed just once. Clones ranked in the top ten supply 0.95% to 1.5% of the sample. The origin of this receptor is an adult with an advanced solid tumor such as melanoma, head and neck, liver or kidney cancer. The sequence links TRBV7-6 to TRBJ2-5, and 14 junctional nucleotides match TRBD2. Sequenced here: CD4+ or CD8+ T cells sorted from blood, sampled in a trial of the OX40 agonist ivuxolimab. The bases are TGTGCCAGCAGCGCTAGGACTAGCGGGGGGACCTATCCAGAGACCCAGTACTTC. Its protein reads: CASSARTSGGTYPETQYF.